Following are 17 T cell receptor beta chains from one sample sequenced in a study of OX40 agonist ivuxolimab in advanced cancers. The method was immunoSEQ multiplex PCR; TCRdb's version includes in-frame clones alone and lacks a portion of them. This sample has nearly 80,000 clones, with roughly four fifths found just once. This specimen was CD4+ or CD8+ T cells sorted from blood, taken in a trial of the OX40 agonist ivuxolimab. Source of these receptors: an adult with an advanced solid tumor such as melanoma, head and neck, liver or kidney cancer.

The DNA of the CDR3 is TGTGCCAGCTCACCAAGCCCGGATGGAGGGGGGACCCAGTACTTC. This codes for CASSPSPDGGGTQYF. The rearrangement links TRBV18 to TRBJ2-5; D could derive from TRBD1 or TRBD2 (6 bases each). Looked up from germline, CDR1 is KGHSH and CDR2 is LQKENI. Between the trimmed V and J ends, which lost 2 bases and 7 bases, there was a span of 17 bases. This CDR3 has 15 amino acids. The full variable domain, its missing parts supplied by reference TRBV18 and TRBJ2-5, is NAGVMQNPRHLVRRRGQEARLRCSPMKGHSHVYWYRQLPEEGLKFMVYLQKENIIDESGMPKERFSAEFPKEGPSILRIQQVVRGDSAAYFCASSPSPDGGGTQYFGPGTRLLVL.

V and J are TRBV28 and TRBJ2-2, with no clear D. CDR3 size: 12 residues. CDR1 is MDHEN and CDR2 is SYDVKM in the germline V gene. The ends were cut back, 7 bases at V and 3 bases at J, with 6 bases in the middle. This CDR3 is CASTGYTGELFF. In DNA form, the CDR3 reads TGTGCCAGCACTGGATACACCGGGGAGCTGTTTTTT.

The chain couples TRBV2 to TRBJ2-2, with D possibly matching TRBD1 (5 bases). Germline loops: CDR1 SNHLY, CDR2 FYNNEI. The CDR3 sequence is 15 residues long. Trimming left V 5 bases short and J 6 bases short, with 16 bases between. In DNA, the CDR3 is TGTGCCAGCAGTCTACGTACAGGAAGGGCCGGGGAGCTGTTTTTT. Its protein product is CASSLRTGRAGELFF.

This sequence joins TRBV6-1 and TRBJ2-7, with a possible D match to TRBD2 (6 bases). This CDR3 has 14 residues. Germline-derived CDR1 and CDR2 are MNHNS and SASEGT. V was clipped by 6 bases and J by 0 bases, with 12 bases between them. For the CDR3, the DNA is TGTGCCAGCAGGGGACTGCAGAGCTCCTACGAGCAGTACTTC. Translation gives CASRGLQSSYEQYF.

This clone was detected only a few times. The V gene is TRBV28, the J gene TRBJ1-2; 7 nucleotides line up with TRBD1. The germline gives CDR1 MDHEN, CDR2 SYDVKM. J lost 4 bases, V lost 6 bases, and 8 bases had no gene match. This CDR3 has 14 amino acids. CDR3 sequence (DNA): TGTGCCAGCAGAGCAGAGCAGGGGGTCTATGGCTACACCTTC. Translating it yields CASRAEQGVYGYTF.

The chain recombines TRBV30 with TRBJ2-1; 9 nucleotides line up with TRBD2. The CDR3 runs to 13 residues. J lost 9 bases, V lost 2 bases, and 5 bases had no gene match. The germline CDR1 and CDR2 sequences are GTSNPN and SVGIG (reference sequence). CDR3 sequence reads: CAWSNSGRSEQFF. CDR3 sequence (DNA): TGTGCCTGGAGTAATAGCGGGAGATCTGAGCAGTTCTTC.

The V and J genes are TRBV5-1 and TRBJ2-3; D remains unclear. The CDR3 is 13 amino acids. Trimming shortened V by 4 bases and J by 4 bases, and 10 bases separated the two germline ends. The germline V gene has CDR1 SGHRS and CDR2 YFSETQ. The CDR3 loop reads CASSPEGPDTQYF. CDR3 nucleotide sequence: TGCGCCAGCAGCCCGGAAGGCCCAGATACGCAGTATTTT.

The table lists this clone with a count of one. The CDR3, as DNA: TGTGCCAGCAGACTAGAGGGGCTGAACACTGAAGCTTTCTTT. Translated, it gives CASRLEGLNTEAFF. The chain joins TRBV7-8 to TRBJ1-1; tentative D call: TRBD1 (5 bases). Germline CDR1 SGHVS, CDR2 FQNEAQ. Trimming took off 6 bases at V and 0 bases at J, with 11 bases between the two ends. The CDR3 contains 14 residues.

This chain joins TRBV7-2 and TRBJ2-7; 7 bases line up with TRBD2. The V and J ends lost 4 bases and 0 bases, in that order; junction bases with no gene match: 9. The CDR3 is 16 residues long. Germline CDR1 and CDR2: SGHTA and FQGNSA. Here the CDR3 reads CASSWVQRGGSYEQYF. DNA for the CDR3: TGTGCCAGCAGCTGGGTCCAGCGGGGAGGCTCCTACGAGCAGTACTTC.

The chain carries TRBV19 and TRBJ1-3; a weak D match, TRBD1 (5 bases). This CDR3 is built from 16 residues. The V end lost 4 bases, the J end lost 0 bases, and 13 bases lay between the germline ends. The germline V gene encodes CDR1 LNHDA and CDR2 SQIVND (reference sequence). CDR3 sequence: CASSKQDLLSGNTIYF. The CDR3 DNA sequence: TGTGCCAGTAGTAAACAGGATCTGCTCTCTGGAAACACCATATATTTT.

CDR3 nucleotide sequence: TGTGCCAGCAGCGTAGCGCCGGGGGCTTCATCTGGAAACACCATATATTTT. This translates into CASSVAPGASSGNTIYF. This rearrangement joins TRBV9 to TRBJ1-3, with D possibly TRBD1 on 6 matching bases. Germline assignment: CDR1 SGDLS and CDR2 YYNGEE. Trimming took 0 bases from V and 1 from J, leaving 14 bases between them. CDR3 length: 17 residues.

V gene TRBV6-5 combines with J gene TRBJ1-5; D gene uncertain. The CDR3 length is 13 residues. Germline V gene sequence: CDR1 MNHEY, CDR2 SVGAGI. Trimming removed 0 bases at V and 7 bases at J, with 7 bases between. The CDR3 protein is CASSYSSGQPQHF. The CDR3 nucleotides read TGTGCCAGCAGTTACTCGAGTGGGCAGCCCCAGCATTTT.

The chain links TRBV5-1 to TRBJ2-3, with D possibly TRBD2 on 5 matching bases. V was pared by 0 bases and J by 9 bases, with 11 bases between. The CDR3 covers 13 residues. Germline V gives CDR1 SGHRS, CDR2 YFSETQ. CDR3 in amino acids: CASSLDGVPTQYF. DNA of the CDR3: TGCGCCAGCAGCTTGGACGGGGTCCCCACGCAGTATTTT.

This chain connects TRBV6-1 to TRBJ2-7; TRBD2 matches at 8 bases. CDR1 MNHNS and CDR2 SASEGT come from the germline V gene. The CDR3 loop spans 14 amino acids. Losses at the gene ends were 5 bases for V and 0 bases for J; bases not matched to a gene: 3. CDR3 DNA: TGTGCCAGCAGTAGCGGGGGATACTCCTACGAGCAGTACTTC. Protein: CASSSGGYSYEQYF.

The chain has TRBV29-1 and TRBJ2-7; 9 nucleotides match TRBD2. This CDR3 contains 13 residues. Trimming at V came to 4 bases and at J to 2 bases, leaving 3 bases not matched to a gene. Germline CDR1 SQVTM, CDR2 ANQGSEA. This CDR3 is CSVVTSGTYEQYF. CDR3 in DNA: TGCAGCGTTGTGACTAGCGGAACCTACGAGCAGTACTTC.

The genes are TRBV19 and TRBJ1-3, with D maybe TRBD1 (5 bases). Germline-derived CDR1 and CDR2 are LNHDA and SQIVND (reference sequence). Trimming removed 3 bases at V and 2 bases at J, with 8 bases between. The CDR3 loop spans 14 amino acids. CDR3 bases: TGTGCCAGTAGTATTGGAGGGGCTGGAAACACCATATATTTT. It specifies CASSIGGAGNTIYF.

This chain links TRBV19 with TRBJ1-2; D may be TRBD1 (5 bases). Germline V CDR1 and CDR2: LNHDA, SQIVND (reference sequence). The V gene lost 6 bases and the J gene lost 3 bases, with 20 bases spanning the gap. There are 16 residues in the CDR3. The CDR3: CASSPPAGRGDYGYTF. CDR3 DNA sequence: TGTGCCAGTAGCCCCCCGGCAGGACGAGGGGACTATGGCTACACCTTC.